This T cell receptor beta chain is drawn from a study of PD-L1 blockade in urothelial cancer. In the case of this clone: What it binds is unknown.

Sequenced by immunoSEQ multiplex PCR; TCRdb stores in-frame clones only, minus some. The repertoire holds tens of thousands of clones, roughly nine tenths seen once, with 7.3% in the top ten. This CDR3 has 17 residues. V was cut by 4 bases and J by 4 bases, with 21 bases left in between. Germline loops: CDR1 SGHNT, CDR2 YYREEE (reference sequence). Regarding time point: peripheral blood 6 weeks after treatment start. Study-wide results and caveats: At 3 weeks on treatment, tumor-associated clones expanded more with durable benefit. Clonality of blood TCR below the median before treatment predicted better survival.

The sequenced sample was PBMCs, obtained around atezolizumab (anti-PD-L1) treatment. The chain combines TRBV5-4 with TRBJ1-3, with D possibly being TRBD1 (6 bases). This TCR derives from a man aged 70-80 years with urothelial cancer. The CDR3 sequence is CASSPGSGGAVGNTIYF. DNA of the CDR3: TGTGCCAGCAGCCCGGGCAGCGGGGGGGCAGTAGGAAACACCATATATTTT. Looking up the rest from reference TRBV5-4 and TRBJ1-3 gives the full variable domain: ETGVTQSPTHLIKTRGQQVTLRCSSQSGHNTVSWYQQALGQGPQFIFQYYREEENGRGNFPPRFSGLQFPNYSSELNVNALELDDSALYLCASSPGSGGAVGNTIYFGEGSWLTVV.